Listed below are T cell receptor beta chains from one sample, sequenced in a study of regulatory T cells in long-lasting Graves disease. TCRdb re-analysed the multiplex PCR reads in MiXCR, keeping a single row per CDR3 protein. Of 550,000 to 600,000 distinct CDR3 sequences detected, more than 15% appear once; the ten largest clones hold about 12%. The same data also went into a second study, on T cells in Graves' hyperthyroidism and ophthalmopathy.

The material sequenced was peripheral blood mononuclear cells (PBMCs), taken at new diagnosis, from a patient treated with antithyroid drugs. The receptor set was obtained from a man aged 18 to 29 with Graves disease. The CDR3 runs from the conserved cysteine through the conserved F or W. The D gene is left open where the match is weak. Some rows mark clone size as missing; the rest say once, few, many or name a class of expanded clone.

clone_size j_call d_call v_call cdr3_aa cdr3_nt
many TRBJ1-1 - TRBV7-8 CASVYMNTEAFF TGTGCCAGCGTTTACATGAACACTGAAGCTTTCTTT
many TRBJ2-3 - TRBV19 CASRQGGTDTQYF TGTGCCAGTCGACAGGGAGGTACTGATACGCAGTATTTT
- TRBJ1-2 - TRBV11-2 CASSPSGGNYGYTF TGTGCCAGCAGCCCGTCGGGGGGAAACTATGGCTACACCTTC
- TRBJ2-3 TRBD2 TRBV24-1 CATSDSGTSSDTQYF TGTGCCACCAGTGATTCCGGGACTAGCTCAGATACGCAGTATTTT
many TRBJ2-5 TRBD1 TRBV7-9 CASSQDRERETQYF TGTGCCAGCAGCCAGGACAGGGAGCGAGAGACCCAGTACTTC
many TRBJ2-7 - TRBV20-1 CSARWMGEQYF TGCAGTGCTAGGTGGATGGGCGAGCAGTACTTC
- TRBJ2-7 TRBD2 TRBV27 CASSLSVASGRAIFYEQYF TGTGCCAGCAGTTTATCAGTGGCTAGCGGGAGGGCAATCTTCTACGAGCAGTACTTC
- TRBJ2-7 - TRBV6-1 CASSQETLTYEQYF TGTGCCAGCAGTCAGGAGACCCTCACCTACGAGCAGTACTTC
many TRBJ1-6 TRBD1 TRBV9 CASEGQGGAPLHF TGTGCCAGCGAGGGACAGGGCGGGGCACCCCTCCACTTT
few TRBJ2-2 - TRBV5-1 CASSIDPIDIGELFF TGCGCCAGCAGCATTGACCCGATCGACATCGGGGAGCTGTTTTTT
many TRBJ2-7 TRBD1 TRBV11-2 CASSLGGTGVYEQYF TGTGCCAGCAGCTTAGGCGGCACAGGGGTCTACGAGCAGTACTTC
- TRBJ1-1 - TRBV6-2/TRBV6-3 CATLEGTEAFF TGTGCCACCCTCGAGGGGACTGAAGCTTTCTTT
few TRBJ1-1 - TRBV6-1 CASCRLGGTEAFF TGTGCCAGCTGCAGGTTGGGAGGGACTGAAGCTTTCTTT
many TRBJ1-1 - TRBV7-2 CASSPITQGAEAFF TGTGCCAGCAGCCCAATTACCCAGGGCGCTGAAGCTTTCTTT
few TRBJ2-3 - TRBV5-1 CASSSEGTSTDTQYF TGCGCCAGCAGCTCCGAGGGGACCAGCACAGATACGCAGTATTTT
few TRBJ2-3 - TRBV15 CATSRERDSTDTQYF TGTGCCACCAGCAGAGAAAGGGACAGCACAGATACGCAGTATTTT
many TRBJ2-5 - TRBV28 CASSAQQGWAETQYF TGTGCCAGCAGTGCCCAACAGGGCTGGGCAGAGACCCAGTACTTC
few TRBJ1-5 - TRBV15 CATGGHRQPQHF TGTGCCACGGGGGGACATCGTCAGCCCCAGCATTTT
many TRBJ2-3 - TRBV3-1 CASSPLRGADTQYF TGTGCCAGCAGCCCGCTGAGGGGGGCAGATACGCAGTATTTT
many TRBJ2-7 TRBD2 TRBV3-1 CASSQIAGTYEQYF TGTGCCAGCAGCCAGATAGCGGGAACCTACGAGCAGTACTTC
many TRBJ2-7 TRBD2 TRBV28 CASSQSGSLPYEQYF TGTGCCAGCAGTCAGAGCGGGAGCCTCCCCTACGAGCAGTACTTC
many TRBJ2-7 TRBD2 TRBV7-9 CASTRGAGVKNEQYF TGTGCCAGCACACGAGGAGCGGGAGTGAAGAACGAGCAGTACTTC
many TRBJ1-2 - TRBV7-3 CASRDPGGRHYGYTF TGTGCCAGCAGGGACCCGGGCGGGAGACACTATGGCTACACCTTC
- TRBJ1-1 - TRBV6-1 CASIGDTEAFF TGTGCCAGCATTGGGGACACTGAAGCTTTCTTT
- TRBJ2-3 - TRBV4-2 CASSQDIGGVDTQYF TGTGCCAGCAGCCAAGATATCGGAGGGGTGGATACGCAGTATTTT
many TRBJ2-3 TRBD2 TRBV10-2 CASRLAGQTDTQYF TGCGCCAGCAGGCTAGCGGGACAGACAGATACGCAGTATTTT
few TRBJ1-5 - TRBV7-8 CASSLVSQPQHF TGTGCCAGCAGCTTAGTCTCTCAGCCCCAGCATTTT
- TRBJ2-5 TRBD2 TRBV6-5 CASSYSRTLAGGPETQYF TGTGCCAGCAGTTACTCGAGGACCCTAGCGGGAGGGCCAGAGACCCAGTACTTC
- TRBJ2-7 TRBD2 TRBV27 CASSDTAGTSSYEQYF TGTGCCAGCAGTGACACCGCCGGGACTAGCTCCTACGAGCAGTACTTC
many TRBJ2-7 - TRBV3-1 CASSVDRTSYEQYF TGTGCCAGCAGCGTTGACAGGACCTCCTACGAGCAGTACTTC
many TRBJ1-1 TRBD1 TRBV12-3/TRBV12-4 CASSYGTGQAFF TGTGCCAGCAGTTACGGGACAGGGCAAGCTTTCTTT
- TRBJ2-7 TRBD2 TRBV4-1 CASSQDAASGRGPPYEQYF TGCGCCAGCAGCCAAGATGCGGCTAGCGGGAGGGGTCCGCCCTACGAGCAGTACTTC
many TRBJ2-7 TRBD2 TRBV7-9 CASSFVRGSSYEQYF TGTGCCAGCAGCTTTGTTCGCGGGAGCTCCTACGAGCAGTACTTC
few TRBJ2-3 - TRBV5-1 CASSRDLDTQYF TGCGCCAGCAGCCGGGACTTAGATACGCAGTATTTT
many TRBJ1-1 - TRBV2 CASSADSGLEAFF TGTGCCAGCAGTGCGGACAGTGGCCTTGAAGCTTTCTTT
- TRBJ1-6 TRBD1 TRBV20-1 CSASGTGGSNSPLHF TGCAGTGCAAGCGGGACAGGGGGTAGTAATTCACCCCTCCACTTT
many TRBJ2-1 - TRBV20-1 CSALTQGALYNEQFF TGCAGTGCTCTCACACAGGGAGCCCTCTACAATGAGCAGTTCTTC
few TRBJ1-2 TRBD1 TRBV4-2 CASSEDRINYGYTF TGTGCCAGCAGCGAGGACAGGATTAACTATGGCTACACCTTC
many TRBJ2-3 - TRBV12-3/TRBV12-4 CASHREHTQYF TGTGCCAGCCATCGGGAGCATACGCAGTATTTT
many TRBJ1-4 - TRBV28 CASSFSGGTNEKLFF TGTGCCAGCAGTTTTTCAGGTGGTACTAATGAAAAACTGTTTTTT
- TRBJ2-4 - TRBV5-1 CASSQGGGRQERAKNIQYF TGCGCCAGCAGCCAGGGGGGGGGGAGACAGGAGAGAGCCAAAAACATTCAGTACTTC